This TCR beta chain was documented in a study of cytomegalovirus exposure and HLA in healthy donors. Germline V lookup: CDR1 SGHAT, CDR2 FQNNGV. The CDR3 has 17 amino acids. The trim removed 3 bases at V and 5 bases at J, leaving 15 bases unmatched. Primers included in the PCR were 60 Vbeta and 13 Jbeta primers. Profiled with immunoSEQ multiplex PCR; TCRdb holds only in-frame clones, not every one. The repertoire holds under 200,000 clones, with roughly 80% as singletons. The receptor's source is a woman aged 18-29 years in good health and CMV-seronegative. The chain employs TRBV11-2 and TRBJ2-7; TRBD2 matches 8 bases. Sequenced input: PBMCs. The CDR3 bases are TGTGCCAGCAGCTTTTCCGGGGGGGCATATCCAGCCCACGAGCAGTACTTC. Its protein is CASSFSGGAYPAHEQYF. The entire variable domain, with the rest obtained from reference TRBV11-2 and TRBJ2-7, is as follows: EAGVAQSPRYKIIEKRQSVAFWCNPISGHATLYWYQQILGQGPKLLIQFQNNGVVDDSQLPKDRFSAERLKGVDSTLKIQPAKLEDSAVYLCASSFSGGAYPAHEQYFGPGTRLTVT.